The rows below give T cell receptor beta chains drawn from one sample of a study of cytomegalovirus exposure and HLA in healthy donors. Sequenced by immunoSEQ multiplex PCR; TCRdb stores in-frame clones only, minus some. The sample contains roughly 120,000 clones, just under 70% of which appear only once. The sample comprised PBMCs. The receptors stem from a woman between 65 and 79 years old in good health and CMV-seropositive. CDR3s include the opening cysteine and the closing phenylalanine or tryptophan.

V	length	CDR3
TRBV6-5	15	CASSYSGTGNTEAFF
TRBV5-6	12	CASSQTGNEQYF
TRBV5-1	16	CASSLQLAGGLDTQYF
TRBV7-2	17	CASSLVTGTGFNEKLFF
TRBV19	15	CASRETGTSKYEQYF
TRBV7-2	14	CASRPGQLNTEAFF
TRBV27	14	CASSSGGWGQPQHF
TRBV6-1	17	CASSADRTRAGDEKLFF
TRBV27	14	CASSLVGSNQPQHF
TRBV15	16	CATSRDGGAGTGELFF
TRBV5-1	16	CASSLNPISGGAEEFF
TRBV23-1	17	CASSRSVPGQDTCGYTF
TRBV29-1	13	CSVRTTSNEKLFF
TRBV19	16	CASSISGQGRVNEQFF
TRBV15	14	CATSRVSGAYEQYF
TRBV2	14	CASSYGQPNSPLHF
TRBV2	15	CASSEVGQVVETQYF
TRBV7-8	12	CASRFLEETQYF
TRBV2	16	CASSLAGASSYNEQFF
TRBV6-1	16	CASSVGGSVRGETQYF
TRBV4-3	14	CASSQGLANTEAFF
TRBV2	18	CASSADRGGGSLQETQYF
TRBV6-5	11	CASSRGNEQFF
TRBV7-2	14	CASSWTSRDNEQFF
TRBV7-2	13	CASSQTLKYGYTF
TRBV19	16	CASSIAGLTRGDTQYF
TRBV2	15	CASSVEQISYNEQFF
TRBV19	12	CASSPGDYGYTF
TRBV7-2	12	CASSTYRGEAFF
TRBV7-9	18	CASSNQPGGPISKETQYF
TRBV30	14	CAWSVLQGNEKLFF
TRBV29-1	12	CSAEKSSYEQYF
TRBV19	13	CASSTIRGNEQFF
TRBV6-6	15	CASSPGTVMNTEAFF
TRBV6-5	15	CASSRRTDSGNTIYF
TRBV11-2	15	CASSKPTGGNSPLHF
TRBV7-9	14	CASSLGGSNYGYTF
TRBV14	14	CASSQATKNYGYTF
TRBV10-1	14	CASSGGMNTGELFF
TRBV5-1	16	CASSPRTSGETGELFF
TRBV4-1	13	CASSQDGQGSYTF
TRBV7-2	14	CASSPDMVQETQYF
TRBV19	14	CASRVIQGYQPQHF
TRBV6-4	15	CASSQQSGANEKLFF
TRBV6-6	12	CASSPSTNEQFF
TRBV23-1	13	CASSPNRGYEQYF